The source of this T cell receptor beta chain is a study of T cell repertoires in aging, cancer and after chemotherapy. Details on this clonotype: Its matching antigen is unknown.

Whole-study findings and limits: These repertoire data do not allow conclusions about immunological memory after chemotherapy.

Trimming shortened V by 6 bases and J by 3 bases, and 15 bases separated the two germline ends. There are 14 residues in the CDR3. Germline V CDR1 and CDR2: DFQATT, SNEGSKA (reference sequence). Amplification of TCR beta used genomic DNA extracted from peripheral blood. A mixed TRB-A/B primer pool amplified rearranged TRB by multiplex touch-down PCR. TCRdb used MiXCR to reprocess the multiplex PCR reads, holding one entry per CDR3 protein. The sample yields about 2,900 distinct CDR3 sequences, roughly 24% seen once. This receptor was obtained from a human donor with a solid tumor. This chain joins TRBV20-1 and TRBJ1-3; D is undetermined. Sequences were obtained from blood. The chain's CDR3 is CSASDPPGGNTIYF. For the CDR3, the DNA is TGCAGTGCCTCGGATCCCCCAGGTGGAAACACCATATATTTT.